A selection of T cell receptor beta chains follows, all from one sample in a study of blood T cell repertoires in COVID-19. The repertoire was sequenced with immunoSEQ multiplex PCR; TCRdb's copy has only in-frame clones and lacks some. The table includes about 250,000 clones, about four fifths detected once. Sample: peripheral blood. The receptors shown here come from an elderly man with acute or convalescent COVID-19. Each CDR3 is given with its conserved first and last residue. The D gene is left open where the match is weak. Some rows mark clone size as missing; the rest say once, few, many or name a class of expanded clone.

>NA|TRBD1|TRBJ2-7|TRBV6-5
CASSTGTVPYEQYF
TGTGCCAGCAGTACCGGGACAGTTCCCTACGAGCAGTACTTC
>NA|NA|TRBJ1-5|TRBV19
CASSNGGAGNQPQHF
TGTGCCAGTAGTAATGGGGGCGCCGGCAATCAGCCCCAGCATTTT
>NA|NA|TRBJ2-3|TRBV24-1
CATSGQGMTDTQYF
TGTGCCACCAGTGGGCAGGGGATGACAGATACGCAGTATTTT
>NA|NA|TRBJ1-2|TRBV7-9
CASSFNRESNGYTF
TGTGCCAGCAGCTTTAACAGGGAAAGCAATGGCTACACCTTC
>NA|NA|TRBJ2-1|TRBV7-8
CASSFFREGSEQFF
TGTGCCAGCAGCTTTTTCCGGGAAGGGAGTGAGCAGTTCTTC
>NA|NA|TRBJ1-4|TRBV5-1
CASSLQSATNEKLFF
TGCGCCAGCAGCCTACAGAGTGCAACTAATGAAAAACTGTTTTTT
>NA|TRBD1|TRBJ2-7|TRBV6-2/TRBV6-3
CASSTYPGQGAVSTYEQYF
TGTGCCAGCAGTACCTATCCGGGACAGGGGGCCGTCAGTACCTACGAGCAGTACTTC
>NA|TRBD1|TRBJ2-7|TRBV6-5
CASSYPGQPYEQYF
TGTGCCAGCAGTTACCCGGGACAGCCCTACGAGCAGTACTTC
>NA|TRBD2|TRBJ2-1|TRBV11-3
CASSRANTLAGGGNEQFF
TGTGCCAGCAGCCGGGCGAACACCCTAGCGGGGGGGGGCAATGAGCAGTTCTTC
>NA|NA|TRBJ1-2|TRBV18
CASSRNRDITNYGYTF
TGTGCCAGCTCTCGAAACCGGGACATTACTAACTATGGCTACACCTTC
>NA|TRBD1|TRBJ1-5|TRBV27
CASSADRGDNQPQHF
TGTGCCAGCAGTGCGGACAGGGGAGACAATCAGCCCCAGCATTTT
>NA|TRBD2|TRBJ2-3|TRBV7-9
CASSPSGASTDTQYF
TGTGCCAGCAGCCCTAGCGGTGCTAGCACAGATACGCAGTATTTT
>NA|NA|TRBJ1-1|TRBV28
CASSLETYLIFF
TGTGCCAGCAGTTTGGAGACCTACCTGATTTTCTTT
>NA|TRBD1|TRBJ2-1|TRBV5-1
CASSSGQHNEQFF
TGCGCCAGCAGCTCGGGACAGCACAATGAGCAGTTCTTC
>NA|NA|TRBJ1-2|TRBV12-3/TRBV12-4
CASSLGTLWGYTF
TGTGCCAGCAGTTTAGGGACTTTGTGGGGCTACACCTTC
>NA|NA|TRBJ1-2|TRBV6-1
CASSEAYYGYTF
TGTGCCAGCAGTGAGGCCTACTATGGCTACACCTTC
>NA|NA|TRBJ1-3|TRBV28
CASSLLRDNGSGNTIYF
TGTGCCAGCAGTTTATTGAGGGACAACGGATCTGGAAACACCATATATTTT
>NA|NA|TRBJ1-1|TRBV15
CATSRATLGQGEAFF
TGTGCCACCAGCAGAGCCACCCTGGGGCAGGGGGAAGCTTTCTTT
>NA|NA|TRBJ2-1|TRBV5-1
CASSLAGQYNEQFF
TGCGCCAGCAGCTTGGCAGGGCAGTACAATGAGCAGTTCTTC
>NA|TRBD2|TRBJ2-1|TRBV10-1
CASSRTSGGSYNEQFF
TGCGCCAGCTCTCGGACTAGCGGGGGGTCCTACAATGAGCAGTTCTTC
>NA|NA|TRBJ2-3|TRBV7-9
CASSLHEYTDTQYF
TGTGCCAGCAGCTTACACGAGTACACAGATACGCAGTATTTT
>once|NA|TRBJ1-5|TRBV6-2/TRBV6-3
CASSDKNSNQPQHF
TGTGCCAGCAGTGACAAGAATAGCAATCAGCCCCAGCATTTT
>once|TRBD1|TRBJ1-4|TRBV28
CASSLSVGGYILFF
TGTGCCAGCAGTTTGAGTGTAGGGGGCTATATACTGTTTTTT
>NA|TRBD1|TRBJ2-3|TRBV5-8
CASPGQRSTDTQYF
TGTGCCAGCCCGGGACAGCGTAGCACAGATACGCAGTATTTT
>NA|NA|TRBJ2-7|TRBV3-1/TRBV3-2
CASSPRSYKGASYEQYF
TGTGCCAGCAGCCCCAGGTCCTACAAGGGAGCCTCCTACGAGCAGTACTTC
>NA|NA|TRBJ1-4|TRBV19
CASSILRVGEKLFF
TGTGCCAGTAGTATCCTTCGGGTTGGAGAAAAACTGTTTTTT
>NA|TRBD2|TRBJ2-1|TRBV19
CATRTSGSRNEQFF
TGTGCCACCAGGACTAGCGGGAGTCGGAATGAGCAGTTCTTC
>NA|TRBD2|TRBJ2-3|TRBV7-2
CASSTKLAGSTDTQYF
TGTGCCAGCAGCACCAAACTAGCGGGCTCAACAGATACGCAGTATTTT
>NA|NA|TRBJ2-7|TRBV5-1
CASSRDNAYEQYF
TGCGCCAGCAGCCGGGACAATGCCTACGAGCAGTACTTC
>NA|NA|TRBJ1-6|TRBV5-5
CASSFDVGQKNSPLHF
TGTGCCAGCAGCTTCGATGTAGGACAGAAGAATTCACCCCTCCACTTT
>NA|NA|TRBJ2-2|TRBV3-1/TRBV3-2
CASSLTGTFTGELFF
TGTGCCAGCAGCCTAACCGGGACATTTACCGGGGAGCTGTTTTTT
>NA|TRBD1|TRBJ2-5|TRBV12-5
CASGLQGMEETQYF
TGTGCTAGTGGTTTACAGGGGATGGAAGAGACCCAGTACTTC
>NA|TRBD1|TRBJ1-5|TRBV4-2
CASSRRLGGQGSNQPQHF
TGTGCCAGCAGCCGCCGACTAGGGGGACAGGGGAGCAATCAGCCCCAGCATTTT
>NA|NA|TRBJ2-2|TRBV9
CASSPTSPSGELFF
TGTGCCAGCAGCCCCACCTCTCCTAGCGGGGAGCTGTTTTTT
>NA|TRBD2|TRBJ2-7|TRBV3-1/TRBV3-2
CASSLSPGGGYEQYF
TGTGCCAGCAGCCTCTCCCCGGGAGGTGGCTACGAGCAGTACTTC
>NA|NA|TRBJ1-1|TRBV28
CASDYRGEAFF
TGTGCGAGCGACTATCGGGGTGAAGCTTTCTTT
>NA|NA|TRBJ2-3|TRBV5-4
CASSLVRGKQYF
TGTGCCAGCAGTCTCGTCCGCGGGAAGCAGTATTTT